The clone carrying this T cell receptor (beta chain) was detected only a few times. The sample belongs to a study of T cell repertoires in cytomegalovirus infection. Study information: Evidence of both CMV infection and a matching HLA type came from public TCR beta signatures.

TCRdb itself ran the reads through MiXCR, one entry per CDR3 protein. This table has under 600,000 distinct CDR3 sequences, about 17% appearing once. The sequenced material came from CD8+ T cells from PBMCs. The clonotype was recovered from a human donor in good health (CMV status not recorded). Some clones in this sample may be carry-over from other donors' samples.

The CDR3 bases are TGTGCCAGCAGCAAAGCCCCGGCGGGGGCAGGTCAGCCCCAGCATTTT. Translating gives CASSKAPAGAGQPQHF. J is TRBJ1-5 and V is TRBV4-2; D perhaps matches TRBD1 (6 bases). This CDR3 region has 16 residues. Trimming removed 5 bases from V and 6 bases from J, with 20 bases in between. CDR1 is LGHNA and CDR2 is YNFKEQ in the germline V gene.